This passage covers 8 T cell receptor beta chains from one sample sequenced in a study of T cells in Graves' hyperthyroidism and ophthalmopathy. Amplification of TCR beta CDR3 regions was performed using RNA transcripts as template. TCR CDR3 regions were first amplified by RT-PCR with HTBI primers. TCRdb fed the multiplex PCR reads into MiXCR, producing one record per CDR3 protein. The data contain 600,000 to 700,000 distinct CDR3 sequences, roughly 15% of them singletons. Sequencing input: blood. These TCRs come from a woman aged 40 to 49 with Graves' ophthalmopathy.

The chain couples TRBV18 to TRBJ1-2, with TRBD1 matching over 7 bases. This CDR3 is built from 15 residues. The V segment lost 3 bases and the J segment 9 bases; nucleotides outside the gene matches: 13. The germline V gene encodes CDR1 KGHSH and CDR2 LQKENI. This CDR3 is CASSPVDRERVSYTF. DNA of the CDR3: TGTGCCAGCTCACCTGTCGACAGGGAACGGGTTAGCTACACCTTC.

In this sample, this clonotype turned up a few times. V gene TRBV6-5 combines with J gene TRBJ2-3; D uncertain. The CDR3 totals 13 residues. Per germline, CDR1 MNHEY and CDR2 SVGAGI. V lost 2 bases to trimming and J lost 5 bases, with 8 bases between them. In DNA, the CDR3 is TGTGCCAGCAGTTACAGGGCAGGAGATACGCAGTATTTT. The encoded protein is CASSYRAGDTQYF.

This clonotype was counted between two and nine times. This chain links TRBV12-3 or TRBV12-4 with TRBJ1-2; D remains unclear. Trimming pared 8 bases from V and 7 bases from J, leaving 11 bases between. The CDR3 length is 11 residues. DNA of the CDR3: TGTGCCAGCGGCGCATCGTTTGGCTACACCTTC. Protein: CASGASFGYTF.

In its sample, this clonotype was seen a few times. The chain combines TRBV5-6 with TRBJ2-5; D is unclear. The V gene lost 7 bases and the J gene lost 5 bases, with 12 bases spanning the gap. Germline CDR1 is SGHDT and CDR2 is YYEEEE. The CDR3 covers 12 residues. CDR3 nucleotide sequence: TGTGCCAGCGAGATCGTTGGGGAGACCCAGTACTTC. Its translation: CASEIVGETQYF.

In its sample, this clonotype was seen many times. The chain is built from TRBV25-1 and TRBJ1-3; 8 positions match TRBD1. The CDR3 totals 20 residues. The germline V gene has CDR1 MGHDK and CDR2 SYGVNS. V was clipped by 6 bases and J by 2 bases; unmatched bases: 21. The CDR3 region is CASRLTQGARSTEAGNTIYF. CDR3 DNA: TGTGCCAGCAGGCTAACGCAGGGGGCGCGATCCACTGAGGCTGGAAACACCATATATTTT.

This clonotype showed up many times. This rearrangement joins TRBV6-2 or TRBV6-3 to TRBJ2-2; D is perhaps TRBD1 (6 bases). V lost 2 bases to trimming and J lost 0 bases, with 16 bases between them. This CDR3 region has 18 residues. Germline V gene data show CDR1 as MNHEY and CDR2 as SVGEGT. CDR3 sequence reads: CASSYPSRGKSNTGELFF. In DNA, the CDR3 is TGTGCCAGCAGTTACCCCTCTAGGGGGAAATCGAACACCGGGGAGCTGTTTTTT.

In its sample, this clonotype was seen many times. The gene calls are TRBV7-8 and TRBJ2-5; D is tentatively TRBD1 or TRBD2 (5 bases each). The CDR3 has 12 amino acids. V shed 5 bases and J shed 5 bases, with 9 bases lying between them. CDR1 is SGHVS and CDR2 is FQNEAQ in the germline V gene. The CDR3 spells CASSEGYETQYF. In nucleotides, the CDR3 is TGTGCCAGCAGCGAGGGGTATGAGACCCAGTACTTC.

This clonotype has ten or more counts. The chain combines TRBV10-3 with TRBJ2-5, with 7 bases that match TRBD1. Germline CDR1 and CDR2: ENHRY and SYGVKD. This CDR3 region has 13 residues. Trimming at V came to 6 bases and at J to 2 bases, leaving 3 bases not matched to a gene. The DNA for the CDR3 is TGTGCCATCAGAGGACAGGAGCAAGAGACCCAGTACTTC. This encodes CAIRGQEQETQYF.